These T cell receptor beta chains were read from a single sample in a study of cytomegalovirus exposure and HLA in healthy donors. Repertoires were generated with immunoSEQ multiplex PCR, while TCRdb's copy carries only in-frame clones and drops some. The sample includes roughly 190,000 clones, roughly 74% of them seen just once. Input material: PBMCs. The receptors originated from a female donor in good health and CMV-seronegative. Both conserved end residues are part of each CDR3. The order of the fields is CDR3 DNA, CDR3 protein, clone size, D gene, V gene, J gene. The D gene is left open where the match is weak. Rows may omit the clone size; those that give it use once, few, many or a size class.

cdr3_nt: TGTGCCAGCAGCTCAGCGACAGGGTATGGCTACACCTTC; cdr3_aa: CASSSATGYGYTF; clone_size: NA; d_call: TRBD1; v_call: TRBV7-3; j_call: TRBJ1-2
cdr3_nt: TGTGCCAGCAGTTTCGGGCAGGGGAACACTGAAGCTTTCTTT; cdr3_aa: CASSFGQGNTEAFF; clone_size: NA; d_call: NA; v_call: TRBV27; j_call: TRBJ1-1
cdr3_nt: TGTGCCAGCAGTAGGTGGGAGGGCCGTGAGACCCAGTACTTC; cdr3_aa: CASSRWEGRETQYF; clone_size: once; d_call: TRBD2; v_call: TRBV9; j_call: TRBJ2-5
cdr3_nt: TGTGCCAGCAGCCAGATACAGGGAGCAGGTGACGAGCAGTACTTC; cdr3_aa: CASSQIQGAGDEQYF; clone_size: NA; d_call: NA; v_call: TRBV6-5; j_call: TRBJ2-7
cdr3_nt: TGTGCCTGGACTCCCCGGTGGCTAGCGGGAAGGTCGGCCCGCACGAATGAGCAGTTCTTC; cdr3_aa: CAWTPRWLAGRSARTNEQFF; clone_size: NA; d_call: TRBD2; v_call: TRBV30; j_call: TRBJ2-1
cdr3_nt: TGTGCCAGCAGTGGGACTAGCGGGAGAGCCGGGGAGCTGTTTTTT; cdr3_aa: CASSGTSGRAGELFF; clone_size: few; d_call: TRBD2; v_call: TRBV2; j_call: TRBJ2-2
cdr3_nt: TGTGCCAGCAGTAGAGACAGTCACTACGAGCAGTACTTC; cdr3_aa: CASSRDSHYEQYF; clone_size: NA; d_call: NA; v_call: TRBV6-6; j_call: TRBJ2-7
cdr3_nt: TGTGCCAGCAGCTCCAACCCGACAGGGTCAGATACGCAGTATTTT; cdr3_aa: CASSSNPTGSDTQYF; clone_size: NA; d_call: TRBD1; v_call: TRBV13; j_call: TRBJ2-3
cdr3_nt: TGTGCCAGCAGCCAGACAGTTAACTATGGCTACACCTTC; cdr3_aa: CASSQTVNYGYTF; clone_size: NA; d_call: NA; v_call: TRBV2; j_call: TRBJ1-2
cdr3_nt: TGCGCCAGCAGCTTTAGCGGGGCGAACACCGGGGAGCTGTTTTTT; cdr3_aa: CASSFSGANTGELFF; clone_size: few; d_call: TRBD2; v_call: TRBV5-1; j_call: TRBJ2-2
cdr3_nt: TGTGCCAGCAGCTTAACGACACCTGGAAACACCATATATTTT; cdr3_aa: CASSLTTPGNTIYF; clone_size: NA; d_call: NA; v_call: TRBV7-3; j_call: TRBJ1-3
cdr3_nt: TGTGCCAGCAGCTTGGTTCGGGGTAGTGTTGGCGAGCAGTACTTC; cdr3_aa: CASSLVRGSVGEQYF; clone_size: NA; d_call: NA; v_call: TRBV5-4; j_call: TRBJ2-7
cdr3_nt: TGTGCCAGCAGCGTAGGGCTTGGGCCGTTGGGTGGGCAAGAGACCCAGTACTTC; cdr3_aa: CASSVGLGPLGGQETQYF; clone_size: NA; d_call: NA; v_call: TRBV9; j_call: TRBJ2-5
cdr3_nt: TGTGCCAGCACCAACTCTGGGGCCAACGTCCTGACTTTC; cdr3_aa: CASTNSGANVLTF; clone_size: few; d_call: NA; v_call: TRBV6-6; j_call: TRBJ2-6
cdr3_nt: TGTGCCAGCAGCGCCGGACAGGGAAGGAGGGAGCTGTTTTTT; cdr3_aa: CASSAGQGRRELFF; clone_size: NA; d_call: TRBD1; v_call: TRBV6-5; j_call: TRBJ2-2
cdr3_nt: TGTGCCAGCAGCCGAGCCATGCGGGGCCAATACGTCCTGACTTTC; cdr3_aa: CASSRAMRGQYVLTF; clone_size: NA; d_call: NA; v_call: TRBV6-5; j_call: TRBJ2-6
cdr3_nt: TGTGCCAGTAGTTTGGACATCGCTAGCTACGAGCAGTACTTC; cdr3_aa: CASSLDIASYEQYF; clone_size: NA; d_call: NA; v_call: TRBV19; j_call: TRBJ2-7
cdr3_nt: TGTGCCAGCAGCTTAGAGGGGCGTGAGGAGACCCAGTACTTC; cdr3_aa: CASSLEGREETQYF; clone_size: NA; d_call: NA; v_call: TRBV11-3; j_call: TRBJ2-5
cdr3_nt: TGCGCCAGCAGCCAAGAACGGCGGTATGGCTACACCTTC; cdr3_aa: CASSQERRYGYTF; clone_size: NA; d_call: NA; v_call: TRBV4-1; j_call: TRBJ1-2
cdr3_nt: TGTGCCAGCAGCAAATTGGAACAGGACAATCAGCCCCAGCATTTT; cdr3_aa: CASSKLEQDNQPQHF; clone_size: NA; d_call: NA; v_call: TRBV21-1; j_call: TRBJ1-5
cdr3_nt: TGTGCCAGTAGCCGGGACAGGACGGCTACCCAGCATTTT; cdr3_aa: CASSRDRTATQHF; clone_size: NA; d_call: TRBD1; v_call: TRBV19; j_call: TRBJ1-5
cdr3_nt: TGTGCCAGCAGTTCTTTAGCCGGGACAGGTACCGGGGAGCTGTTTTTT; cdr3_aa: CASSSLAGTGTGELFF; clone_size: NA; d_call: TRBD1; v_call: TRBV27; j_call: TRBJ2-2
cdr3_nt: TGCGCCAGCAGCTCCCGGGACAGCTCCTACGAGCAGTACTTC; cdr3_aa: CASSSRDSSYEQYF; clone_size: NA; d_call: TRBD1; v_call: TRBV7-6; j_call: TRBJ2-7
cdr3_nt: TGTGCCAGCAGCTTAGGCGGCCAGCGGTTCACAGATACGCAGTATTTT; cdr3_aa: CASSLGGQRFTDTQYF; clone_size: NA; d_call: NA; v_call: TRBV7-6; j_call: TRBJ2-3
cdr3_nt: TGTGCCAGCAGCTTAGACCACAGGGGAGTCTATGGCTACACCTTC; cdr3_aa: CASSLDHRGVYGYTF; clone_size: once; d_call: TRBD1; v_call: TRBV11-3; j_call: TRBJ1-2
cdr3_nt: TGTGCCAGCAGCCCCCAACTTCTAGCGGGGGCCGAGGCAGATACGCAGTATTTT; cdr3_aa: CASSPQLLAGAEADTQYF; clone_size: few; d_call: TRBD2; v_call: TRBV9; j_call: TRBJ2-3
cdr3_nt: TGTGCCAGCAGCTTCAGGGGTTACTCTGGAAACACCATATATTTT; cdr3_aa: CASSFRGYSGNTIYF; clone_size: NA; d_call: NA; v_call: TRBV7-2; j_call: TRBJ1-3
cdr3_nt: TGTGCCATCAGTGCTGCGGGGGGGCAAGGTGAGCAGTTCTTC; cdr3_aa: CAISAAGGQGEQFF; clone_size: NA; d_call: TRBD2; v_call: TRBV10-3; j_call: TRBJ2-1
cdr3_nt: TGTGCCAGCAGTTACTCTTTCGACACCCGCAATCAGCCCCAGCATTTT; cdr3_aa: CASSYSFDTRNQPQHF; clone_size: NA; d_call: NA; v_call: TRBV6-6; j_call: TRBJ1-5
cdr3_nt: TGTGCCAGCAGCTCCCCAGCCCGGGAGTCTCCCCACGAGCAGTACTTC; cdr3_aa: CASSSPARESPHEQYF; clone_size: NA; d_call: NA; v_call: TRBV13; j_call: TRBJ2-7
cdr3_nt: TGTGCCAGCAGCGTAGCTAGTTCACCCCTCCACTTT; cdr3_aa: CASSVASSPLHF; clone_size: NA; d_call: NA; v_call: TRBV9; j_call: TRBJ1-6
cdr3_nt: TGTGCCAGCAGCCCATGGGACAACATTAATCCCTACGAGCAGTACTTC; cdr3_aa: CASSPWDNINPYEQYF; clone_size: NA; d_call: NA; v_call: TRBV7-8; j_call: TRBJ2-7
cdr3_nt: TGTGCCAGCAGCCTCAGACAGGGGGCGGACACTGAAGCTTTCTTT; cdr3_aa: CASSLRQGADTEAFF; clone_size: NA; d_call: TRBD1; v_call: TRBV7-9; j_call: TRBJ1-1
cdr3_nt: TGTGCCAGCAGTTACGTCCGGGACACGCAAGAAAAACTGTTTTTT; cdr3_aa: CASSYVRDTQEKLFF; clone_size: few; d_call: NA; v_call: TRBV6-5; j_call: TRBJ1-4
cdr3_nt: TGTGCCAGCAGTTTGATAAGACAGGGTACTTGTTGGGAGCAGTACTTC; cdr3_aa: CASSLIRQGTCWEQYF; clone_size: NA; d_call: TRBD1; v_call: TRBV27; j_call: TRBJ2-7
cdr3_nt: TGTGCCAGCAGCTTAGTGAACGGGAATGCAAATGAGCAGTTCTTC; cdr3_aa: CASSLVNGNANEQFF; clone_size: NA; d_call: NA; v_call: TRBV7-6; j_call: TRBJ2-1
cdr3_nt: TGTGCCAGTAGGGGTCAGGGCTCTTCAGAGACCCAGTACTTC; cdr3_aa: CASRGQGSSETQYF; clone_size: NA; d_call: NA; v_call: TRBV19; j_call: TRBJ2-5
cdr3_nt: TGTGCCAGCTCAACAGGGTCCGGCTCCTACAATGAGCAGTTCTTC; cdr3_aa: CASSTGSGSYNEQFF; clone_size: NA; d_call: NA; v_call: TRBV18; j_call: TRBJ2-1
cdr3_nt: TGCGCCAGCAGCTTGGCGTCAGGGGCTAACTATGGCTACACCTTC; cdr3_aa: CASSLASGANYGYTF; clone_size: few; d_call: NA; v_call: TRBV5-1; j_call: TRBJ1-2
cdr3_nt: TGTGCCAGCAGTGGGACTAGCGCGCCGCCCCAGTACTTC; cdr3_aa: CASSGTSAPPQYF; clone_size: few; d_call: TRBD2; v_call: TRBV25-1; j_call: TRBJ2-5